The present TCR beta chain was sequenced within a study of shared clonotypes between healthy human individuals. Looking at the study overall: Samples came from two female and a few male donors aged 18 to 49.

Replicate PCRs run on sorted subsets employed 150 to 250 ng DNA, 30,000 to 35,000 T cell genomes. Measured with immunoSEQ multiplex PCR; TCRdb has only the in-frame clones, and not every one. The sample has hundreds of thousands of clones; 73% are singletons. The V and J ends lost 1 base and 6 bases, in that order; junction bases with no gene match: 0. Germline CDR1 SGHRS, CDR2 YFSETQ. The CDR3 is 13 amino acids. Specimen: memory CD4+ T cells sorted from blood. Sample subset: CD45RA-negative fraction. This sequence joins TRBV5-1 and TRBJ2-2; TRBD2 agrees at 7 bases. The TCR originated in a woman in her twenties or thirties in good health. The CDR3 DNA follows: TGCGCCAGCAGCTTGCGGGAGGCCGGGGAGCTGTTTTTT. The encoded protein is CASSLREAGELFF.